The 15 T cell receptor beta chains below were found in one sample sequenced in a study of T cell responses to AZD1222 COVID-19 vaccine. The protocol was immunoSEQ multiplex PCR, while the TCRdb copy is restricted to in-frame clones and leaves out a portion. The sample yields about 140,000 clones, about 90% seen once. This specimen was peripheral blood, taken 28 days after the second AZD1222 dose. The receptors originated from an adult who received the AZD1222 COVID-19 vaccine.

The chain couples TRBV6-5 to TRBJ1-6; D perhaps matches TRBD1 (5 bases). V lost 6 bases to trimming and J lost 7 bases, with 16 bases between them. The CDR3 has 15 residues. CDR1 MNHEY and CDR2 SVGAGI come from the germline V gene. This CDR3 is CASSLWDDGNSPLHF. CDR3 DNA: TGTGCCAGCAGCCTATGGGACGACGGGAATTCACCCCTCCACTTT.

The chain combines TRBV5-1 with TRBJ1-2; D not resolved. The length of the CDR3 is 13 residues. Germline loops: CDR1 SGHRS, CDR2 YFSETQ. Deletions cut 6 bases from V and 0 bases from J, with 9 bases between. Here the CDR3 DNA reads TGCGCCAGCACGCCAGGAGCTAACTATGGCTACACCTTC. Its translation: CASTPGANYGYTF.

This chain connects TRBV28 to TRBJ2-5; D ambiguous. Germline V gives CDR1 MDHEN, CDR2 SYDVKM. This CDR3 spans 15 amino acids. With 6 bases removed from V and 2 bases from J, the gap between germline ends came to 16 bases. CDR3 sequence: CASSLGAARQETQYF. Here the CDR3 DNA reads TGTGCCAGCAGCCTCGGCGCAGCGAGACAAGAGACCCAGTACTTC.

The CDR3 sequence is CASSLDRAYGYTF. The DNA for the CDR3 is TGTGCCAGCAGCTTAGACAGGGCCTATGGCTACACCTTC. The rearrangement joins TRBV7-9 to TRBJ1-2, with a tentative D call TRBD1 (6 bases). Between the trimmed V and J ends, which lost 1 base and 4 bases, there was a span of 7 bases. The germline V gene has CDR1 SEHNR and CDR2 FQNEAQ (reference sequence). The CDR3 has 13 amino acids.

The J gene is TRBJ1-1, the V gene TRBV18, with 10 bases identical to TRBD1. The CDR3 spans 14 residues. Germline V CDR1 and CDR2: KGHSH, LQKENI. J gave up 5 bases and V 2 bases, and 2 bases lay outside the gene matches. The CDR3 spells CASSPRTGGTEAFF. DNA for the CDR3: TGTGCCAGCTCACCAAGGACAGGGGGGACTGAAGCTTTCTTT. Filled out from reference TRBV18 and TRBJ1-1, the complete variable domain reads NAGVMQNPRHLVRRRGQEARLRCSPMKGHSHVYWYRQLPEEGLKFMVYLQKENIIDESGMPKERFSAEFPKEGPSILRIQQVVRGDSAAYFCASSPRTGGTEAFFGQGTRLTVV.

The rearrangement joins TRBV6-1 to TRBJ2-3; 8 bases align to TRBD2. The CDR3 extends over 15 amino acids. J gave up 1 base and V 0 bases, and 0 bases lay outside the gene matches. The germline V gene encodes CDR1 MNHNS and CDR2 SASEGT. In DNA, the CDR3 is TGTGCCAGCAGTGAAGCAGCGGGGGGCACAGATACGCAGTATTTT. Residues: CASSEAAGGTDTQYF.

V and J are TRBV5-6 and TRBJ1-2; D call uncertain. V was trimmed by 7 bases and J by 8 bases, leaving 21 bases between them. This CDR3 contains 14 residues. CDR1 is SGHDT, CDR2 YYEEEE, per germline. Written as DNA, the CDR3 is TGTGCCAGCTTCCCCGGAGGCTTATCTGGGGGCTACACCTTC. It yields the protein CASFPGGLSGGYTF.

The chain carries TRBV20-1 and TRBJ2-3; 7 bases line up with TRBD2. J gave up 8 bases and V 2 bases, and 1 base lay outside the gene matches. The CDR3 is 11 amino acids. Germline values: CDR1 DFQATT, CDR2 SNEGSKA (reference sequence). CDR3 residues: CSARTGGTQYF. The CDR3 region has the DNA TGCAGTGCTAGAACGGGGGGTACGCAGTATTTT.

This clone occurred once. The CDR3 loop is CASKRTTGGQRNQPQHF. DNA of the CDR3: TGTGCCAGCAAAAGAACAACAGGGGGCCAACGCAATCAGCCCCAGCATTTT. The V and J genes are TRBV5-6 and TRBJ1-5; 9 bases match TRBD1. This CDR3 has 17 residues. Unmatched junction bases numbered 12, after V lost 6 bases and J lost 2 bases. Germline CDR1 is SGHDT and CDR2 is YYEEEE.

This chain connects TRBV6-2 or TRBV6-3 to TRBJ2-3; D is undetermined. This CDR3 contains 12 residues. V lost 2 bases and J lost 5, with 5 bases in between. Per the germline V gene, CDR1 is MNHEY and CDR2 is SVGEGT. CDR3 sequence reads: CASSYRIDTQYF. CDR3 sequence (DNA): TGTGCCAGCAGTTACCGGATAGATACGCAGTATTTT.

V is TRBV13 and J is TRBJ2-7, with 9 positions matching TRBD2. The CDR3 length is 16 residues. CDR1 and CDR2 from the germline V gene are PRHDT and FYEKMQ (reference sequence). With 7 bases clipped from V and 0 bases from J, the junction kept 10 bases outside the gene matches. The CDR3 coding sequence is TGTGCCAGCACCCAAATCAGCGGGAGGAGCTCCTACGAGCAGTACTTC. Translating it yields CASTQISGRSSYEQYF.

The rearrangement uses TRBV18 and TRBJ2-2; perhaps TRBD1 as D (6 bases). The CDR3 runs 15 residues. The V end lost 3 bases, the J end lost 6 bases, and 14 bases lay between the germline ends. The germline V gene has CDR1 KGHSH and CDR2 LQKENI. In nucleotides, the CDR3 is TGTGCCAGCTCACCGGGGGCCCTCGAGGCCGGGGAGCTGTTTTTT. The encoded protein is CASSPGALEAGELFF.

With regard to this clone: The same CDR3 can be traced to other DNA sequences in this sample. The chain uses TRBV27 and TRBJ1-1; the match to TRBD1 covers 10 bases. This CDR3 has 15 amino acids. Looked up from germline, CDR1 is MNHEY and CDR2 is SMNVEV (reference sequence). Losses at the gene ends were 0 bases for V and 4 bases for J; bases not matched to a gene: 2. As DNA, the CDR3 is TGTGCCAGCAGTTTATCCGGGACAGGGGCCACTGAAGCTTTCTTT. Translation: CASSLSGTGATEAFF.

This chain connects TRBV7-2 to TRBJ1-2, with D possibly TRBD1 on 5 matching bases. Germline loops: CDR1 SGHTA, CDR2 FQGNSA. This CDR3 region has 14 residues. Trimming shortened V by 5 bases and J by 4 bases, and 14 bases separated the two germline ends. This chain's CDR3 is CASSKTAGTYGYTF. The CDR3 nucleotides read TGTGCCAGCAGCAAGACAGCAGGGACCTATGGCTACACCTTC.

The rearrangement joins TRBV9 to TRBJ1-2; 7 bases line up with TRBD1. The germline V gene has CDR1 SGDLS and CDR2 YYNGEE. The CDR3 totals 19 residues. V lost 0 bases and J lost 0; bases outside the gene matches: 14. The CDR3 region is CASSVVGTANALANYGYTF. The DNA for the CDR3 is TGTGCCAGCAGCGTAGTAGGGACAGCCAACGCATTAGCTAACTATGGCTACACCTTC.